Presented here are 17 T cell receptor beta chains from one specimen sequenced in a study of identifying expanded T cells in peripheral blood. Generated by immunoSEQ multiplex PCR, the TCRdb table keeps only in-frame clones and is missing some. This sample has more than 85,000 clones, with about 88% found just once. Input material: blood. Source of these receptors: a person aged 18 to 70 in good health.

For the CDR3, the DNA is TGCGCCAGCTCCCTGGGGGTGGCAGGGATCAGCGAGCAGTACTTC. Translated: CASSLGVAGISEQYF. The chain couples TRBV5-1 to TRBJ2-7; D is tentatively TRBD1 or TRBD2 (5 bases each). The CDR3 runs to 15 residues. Trimming took 7 bases from V and 6 from J, leaving 23 bases between them. Germline values: CDR1 SGHRS, CDR2 YFSETQ.

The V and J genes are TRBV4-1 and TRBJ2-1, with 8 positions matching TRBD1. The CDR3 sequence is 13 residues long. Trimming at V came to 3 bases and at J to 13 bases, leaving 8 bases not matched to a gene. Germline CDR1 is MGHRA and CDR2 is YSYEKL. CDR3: CASSQDDRGEQFF. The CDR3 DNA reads TGCGCCAGCAGCCAGGATGACAGGGGCGAACAGTTCTTC.

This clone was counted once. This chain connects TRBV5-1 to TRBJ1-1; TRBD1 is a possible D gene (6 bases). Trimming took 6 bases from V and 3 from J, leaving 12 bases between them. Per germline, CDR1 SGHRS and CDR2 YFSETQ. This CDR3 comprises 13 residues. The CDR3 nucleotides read TGCGCCAGCACGGGACACGTAGACACTGAAGCTTTCTTT. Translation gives CASTGHVDTEAFF.

DNA for the CDR3: TGTGCCAGCAGTTTTGGTGGAGAACCACCCGGGGAGCTGTTTTTT. Its protein product is CASSFGGEPPGELFF. J is TRBJ2-2 and V is TRBV28; D gene ambiguous. Germline V gene sequence: CDR1 MDHEN, CDR2 SYDVKM. The CDR3 is 15 amino acids. V lost 3 bases and J lost 6, with 14 bases in between. Based on the CDR3 plus reference TRBV28 and TRBJ2-2, the full variable domain is DVKVTQSSRYLVKRTGEKVFLECVQDMDHENMFWYRQDPGLGLRLIYFSYDVKMKEKGDIPEGYSVSREKKERFSLILESASTNQTSMYLCASSFGGEPPGELFFGEGSRLTVL.

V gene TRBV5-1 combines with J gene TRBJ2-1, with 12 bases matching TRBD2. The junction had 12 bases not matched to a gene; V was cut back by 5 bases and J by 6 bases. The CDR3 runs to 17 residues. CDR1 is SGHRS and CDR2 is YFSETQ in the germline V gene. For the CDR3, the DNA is TGCGCCAGCAGTGCTAGCGGGAGGGCCCCCGAGGGCAATGAGCAGTTCTTC. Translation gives CASSASGRAPEGNEQFF.

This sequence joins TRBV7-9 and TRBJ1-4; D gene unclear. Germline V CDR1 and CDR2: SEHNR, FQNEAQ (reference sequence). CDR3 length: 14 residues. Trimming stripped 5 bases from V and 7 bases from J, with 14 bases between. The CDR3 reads CASSPPSRVEKLFF. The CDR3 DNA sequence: TGTGCCAGCAGCCCCCCTAGTAGGGTTGAAAAACTGTTTTTT. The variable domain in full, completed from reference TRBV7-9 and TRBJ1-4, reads DTGVSQNPRHKITKRGQNVTFRCDPISEHNRLYWYRQTLGQGPEFLTYFQNEAQLEKSRLLSDRFSAERPKGSFSTLEIQRTEQGDSAMYLCASSPPSRVEKLFFGSGTQLSVL.

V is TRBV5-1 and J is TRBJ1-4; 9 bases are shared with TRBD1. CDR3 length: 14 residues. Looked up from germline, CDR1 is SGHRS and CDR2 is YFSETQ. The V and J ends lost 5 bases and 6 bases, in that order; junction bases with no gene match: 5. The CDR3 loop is CASRTDRGDEKLFF. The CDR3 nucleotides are TGCGCCAGCAGAACGGACAGGGGTGATGAAAAACTGTTTTTT.

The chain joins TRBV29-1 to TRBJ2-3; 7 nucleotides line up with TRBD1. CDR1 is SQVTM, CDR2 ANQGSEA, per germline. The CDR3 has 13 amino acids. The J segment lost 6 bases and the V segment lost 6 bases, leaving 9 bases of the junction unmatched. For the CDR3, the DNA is TGCAGCGTCGGACACACAGGGGTCGATACGCAGTATTTT. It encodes CSVGHTGVDTQYF.

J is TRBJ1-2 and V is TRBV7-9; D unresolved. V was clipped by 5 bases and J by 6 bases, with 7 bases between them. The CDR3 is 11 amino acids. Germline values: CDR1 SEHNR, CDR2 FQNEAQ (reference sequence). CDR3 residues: CASSPADGYTF. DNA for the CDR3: TGTGCCAGCAGCCCGGCGGATGGCTACACCTTC.

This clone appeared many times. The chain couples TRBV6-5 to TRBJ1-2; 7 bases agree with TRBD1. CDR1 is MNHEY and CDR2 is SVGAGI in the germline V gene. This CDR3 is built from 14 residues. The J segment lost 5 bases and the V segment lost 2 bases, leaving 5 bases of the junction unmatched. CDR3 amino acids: CASSYDRVGYGYTF. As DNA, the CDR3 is TGTGCCAGCAGTTACGACAGGGTCGGATATGGCTACACCTTC.

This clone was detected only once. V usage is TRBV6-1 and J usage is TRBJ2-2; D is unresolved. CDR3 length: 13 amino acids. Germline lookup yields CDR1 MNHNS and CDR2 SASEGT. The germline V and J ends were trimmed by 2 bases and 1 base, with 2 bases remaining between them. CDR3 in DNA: TGTGCCAGCAGTGAACTGAACACCGGGGAGCTGTTTTTT. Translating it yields CASSELNTGELFF.

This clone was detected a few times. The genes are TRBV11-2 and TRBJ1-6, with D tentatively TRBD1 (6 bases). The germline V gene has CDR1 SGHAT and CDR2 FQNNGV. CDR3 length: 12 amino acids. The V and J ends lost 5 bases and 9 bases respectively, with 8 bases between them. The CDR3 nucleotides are TGTGCCAGCAGCCCCAGGGGTTCACCCCTCCACTTT. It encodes CASSPRGSPLHF.

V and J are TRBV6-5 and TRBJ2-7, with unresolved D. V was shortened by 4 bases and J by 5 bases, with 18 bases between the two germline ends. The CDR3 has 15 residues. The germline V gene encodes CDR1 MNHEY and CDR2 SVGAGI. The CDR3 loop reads CASSSRPLQGHEQYF. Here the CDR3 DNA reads TGTGCCAGCAGTTCGCGGCCCCTACAAGGGCACGAGCAGTACTTC.

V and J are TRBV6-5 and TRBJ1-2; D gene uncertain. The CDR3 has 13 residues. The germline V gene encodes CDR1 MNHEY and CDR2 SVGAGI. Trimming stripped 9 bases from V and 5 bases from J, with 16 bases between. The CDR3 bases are TGTGCCAGTATCGGCGACAATTATTATGGCTACACCTTC. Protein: CASIGDNYYGYTF.

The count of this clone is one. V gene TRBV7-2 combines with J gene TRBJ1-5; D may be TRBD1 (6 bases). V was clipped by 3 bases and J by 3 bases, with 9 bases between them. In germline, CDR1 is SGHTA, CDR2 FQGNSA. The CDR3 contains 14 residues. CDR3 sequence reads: CASSFRDTNQPQHF. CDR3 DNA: TGTGCCAGCAGCTTCCGGGACACCAATCAGCCCCAGCATTTT.

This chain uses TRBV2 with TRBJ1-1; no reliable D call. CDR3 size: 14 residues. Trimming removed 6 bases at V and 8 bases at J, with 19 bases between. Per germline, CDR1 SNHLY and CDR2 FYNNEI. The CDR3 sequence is CASSPTPGINEAFF. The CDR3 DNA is TGTGCCAGCAGCCCTACCCCGGGAATTAACGAAGCTTTCTTT. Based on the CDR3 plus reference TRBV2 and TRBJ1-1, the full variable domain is EPEVTQTPSHQVTQMGQEVILRCVPISNHLYFYWYRQILGQKVEFLVSFYNNEISEKSEIFDDQFSVERPDGSNFTLKIRSTKLEDSAMYFCASSPTPGINEAFFGQGTRLTVV.

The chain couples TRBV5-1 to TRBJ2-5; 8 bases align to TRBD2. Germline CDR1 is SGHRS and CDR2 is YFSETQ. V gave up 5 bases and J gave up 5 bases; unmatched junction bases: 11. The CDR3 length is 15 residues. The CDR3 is CASRPGGRAGETQYF. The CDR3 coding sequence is TGCGCCAGCAGACCGGGAGGGAGGGCAGGGGAGACCCAGTACTTC.